Below, 13 T cell receptor beta chains from the same sample are listed, as sequenced in a study of CD8+ T cells in alopecia areata (dated 2018 in TCRdb). The method was the immunoSEQ multiplex PCR assay. RNA was extracted from all samples and reverse transcribed into cDNA as template for TCR sequencing. Entries here come from immuneACCESS through TCRdb and include only in-frame sequences with V and J called. Some clones fail to appear in such tables; in the studies checked, an unresolved V gene covers under half of the shortfall, and the cause of the remainder is unknown. The sample table contains about 200,000 clones; only one count was recorded for around three fifths of them. The leading ten clones occupy about 1.3% of the sample. In light of the paper, this sample's treatment or condition label describes: oral pan-JAK inhibitor, 5-10 mg twice daily. The sequenced sample was CD4+ T cells sorted from blood, obtained around week 50, from a patient treated with tofacitinib. The receptors were sampled from a human donor with alopecia areata.

In regard to this clone: The sample contains more than one DNA sequence encoding this CDR3. This chain links TRBV30 with TRBJ1-1; the D gene is possibly TRBD1 (6 bases). V lost 4 bases to trimming and J lost 4 bases, with 10 bases between them. This CDR3 region has 12 residues. Per the germline V gene, CDR1 is GTSNPN and CDR2 is SVGIG (reference sequence). The CDR3: CAWTRGGTEAFF. In nucleotides, the CDR3 is TGTGCCTGGACCAGGGGAGGCACTGAAGCTTTCTTT.

V is TRBV5-6 and J is TRBJ2-7, with 9 bases aligning to TRBD1. From germline, CDR1 is SGHDT and CDR2 YYEEEE. This CDR3 comprises 13 residues. Trimming took 4 bases from V and 6 from J; bases not matched to a gene: 5. CDR3 amino acids: CASSIQGAGEQYF. The CDR3 nucleotides are TGTGCCAGCAGCATACAGGGGGCAGGCGAGCAGTACTTC.

The genes are TRBV6-5 and TRBJ1-6; D is possibly TRBD1 (5 bases). CDR1 MNHEY and CDR2 SVGAGI come from the germline V gene. This CDR3 is built from 13 residues. Trimming shortened V by 5 bases and J by 13 bases, and 15 bases separated the two germline ends. In DNA form, the CDR3 reads TGTGCCAGCAGTCTCGGGACCTCAGGGCCCCTCCACTTT. This gives the protein CASSLGTSGPLHF.

The chain's CDR3 is CASSESSLVSRRETQYF. The CDR3 nucleotides are TGCGCCAGCAGTGAGTCGAGTCTGGTATCCCGCCGGGAGACCCAGTACTTC. J is TRBJ2-5 and V is TRBV10-1; D gene unclear. The V gene's germline CDR1 is WNHNN and CDR2 SYGVQD (reference sequence). The CDR3 sequence is 17 residues long. V was shortened by 0 bases and J by 5 bases, with 19 bases between the two germline ends.

V is TRBV29-1 and J is TRBJ1-3; D gene ambiguous. The germline gives CDR1 SQVTM, CDR2 ANQGSEA. The CDR3 runs to 13 residues. The ends were cut back, 6 bases at V and 3 bases at J, with 12 bases in the middle. In DNA form, the CDR3 reads TGCAGCGTCAACGAATTGAGTGGAAACACCATATATTTT. Amino acids: CSVNELSGNTIYF.

V gene TRBV7-7 combines with J gene TRBJ2-3; 10 bases line up with TRBD2. CDR1 and CDR2 from the germline V gene are SSHAT and FNYEAQ (reference sequence). The CDR3 covers 15 residues. After removal of 4 bases from V and 1 base from J, the junction contained 2 bases not matched to a gene. The CDR3 region is CASSYGTSGTDTQYF. The CDR3 coding sequence is TGTGCCAGCAGCTACGGGACTAGCGGCACAGATACGCAGTATTTT.

The chain couples TRBV27 to TRBJ1-6; TRBD1 might be the D (5 bases). Germline loops: CDR1 MNHEY, CDR2 SMNVEV (reference sequence). The CDR3 is made up of 16 amino acids. Trimming shortened V by 6 bases and J by 3 bases, and 15 bases separated the two germline ends. CDR3 sequence: CASSLRGGNYNSPLHF. The CDR3 DNA reads as TGTGCCAGCAGCCTCCGGGGGGGGAACTATAATTCACCCCTCCACTTT.

This clone showed up just a few times. The genes are TRBV7-2 and TRBJ1-2; 9 bases are a match to TRBD1. The V gene's germline CDR1 is SGHTA and CDR2 FQGNSA. The length of the CDR3 is 15 residues. V shed 6 bases, J shed 6 bases, and the junction held 11 bases outside the gene matches. DNA for the CDR3: TGTGCCAGCAGGATGCGGGACAGGGTTTTCCATGGCTACACCTTC. Its translation: CASRMRDRVFHGYTF.

The chain carries TRBV5-4 and TRBJ2-7; TRBD1 or TRBD2 may be the D gene (7 bases each). The CDR3 sequence is 16 residues long. The germline V gene has CDR1 SGHNT and CDR2 YYREEE (reference sequence). Trimming took 3 bases from V and 2 from J, leaving 18 bases between them. The CDR3 region is CASSSERGRGTYEQYF. As DNA, the CDR3 is TGTGCCAGCAGCTCAGAGCGGGGCAGGGGGACCTACGAGCAGTACTTC.

The rearrangement joins TRBV4-3 to TRBJ2-7; the D is unclear. The germline V gene encodes CDR1 LGHNA and CDR2 YSLEER. The CDR3 is made up of 13 amino acids. V was shortened by 1 base and J by 4 bases, with 8 bases between the two germline ends. Here the CDR3 reads CASSQVPGYEQYF. The CDR3 coding sequence is TGCGCCAGCAGCCAAGTACCTGGGTACGAGCAGTACTTC.

V gene TRBV10-3 combines with J gene TRBJ1-6; a weak D match, TRBD1 (5 bases). V lost 7 bases, J lost 6 bases, and 10 bases lay in between. There are 13 residues in the CDR3. Per the germline V gene, CDR1 is ENHRY and CDR2 is SYGVKD. The CDR3 DNA reads TGTGCCATCACTAGGGACCTTAATTCACCCCTCCACTTT. Protein product: CAITRDLNSPLHF.

This clone came up a few times. The chain recombines TRBV5-7 with TRBJ2-1; 7 bases map to TRBD1. TRBV5-7 carries the ORF label, with uncertain function. The CDR3 runs to 18 residues. Trimming took 4 bases from V and 5 from J; bases not matched to a gene: 18. The CDR3 bases are TGTGCCAGCAGCCCATCCGACAGGGCAAGGGTTTGTAACAATGAGCAGTTCTTC. It encodes CASSPSDRARVCNNEQFF.

By sample fraction, this clone is medium-sized. This chain links TRBV4-3 with TRBJ2-2, with D tentatively TRBD2 (5 bases). The CDR3 sequence is 13 residues long. Germline V gene sequence: CDR1 LGHNA, CDR2 YSLEER. Trimming removed 2 bases from V and 11 bases from J, with 12 bases in between. CDR3 DNA: TGCGCCAGCAGCCAACTAGCCTACTCTGAGCTGTTTTTT. It translates to CASSQLAYSELFF.